This section outlines one T cell receptor (beta chain) sequence together with its context. What it binds is not known. Using a J-beta primer mix together with a sample-barcoded 5' primer, a second PCR was run for roughly 6 to 12 cycles. TCRdb analysed the 5' RACE reads with MiXCR anew, one entry per CDR3 protein. The table shows around 1,500,000 distinct CDR3 sequences, with roughly 27% occurring only once. This entry is derived from a study of blood T cells in healthy people across ages. About the research overall: Every two T cells gave about one barcoded beta molecule via template switching.

Germline V CDR1 and CDR2: WNHNN, SYGVQD (reference sequence). V gave up 0 bases and J gave up 6 bases; unmatched junction bases: 8. This CDR3 spans 16 amino acids. Study conclusions and caveats: Total diversity from one million sequenced T cells was likely underestimated.

This receptor was taken from a woman in her 30s in good health. The chain uses TRBV10-1 and TRBJ2-1; TRBD2 aligns across 7 bases. Sequenced: blood. CDR3 nucleotide sequence: TGCGCCAGCAGTGAGTCTGCTAGCGGCCCAGGCAATGAGCAGTTCTTC. This sequence encodes CASSESASGPGNEQFF.